This T cell receptor (beta chain) was identified in a study of T cell responses to AZD1222 COVID-19 vaccine. Points on this clone: Its antigen is unidentified.

The CDR3 covers 16 residues. Per the germline V gene, CDR1 is KGHDR and CDR2 is SFDVKD. The V and J ends lost 2 bases and 5 bases, in that order; junction bases with no gene match: 4. Whole-study results and caveats: The study found Spike-specific TCR breadth and depth rose after two AZD1222 doses. Clonal diversity was possibly underestimated, and the donors were mostly white British, with more females. After the peak T cell response, and only then, were repertoires sampled. The number of AZD1222 recipients seropositive at baseline was only 6 or 7.

Only in-frame clones appear in the TCRdb table, and some are missing; sequencing was by immunoSEQ multiplex PCR. This sample carries 84,000 or so clones, around 89% of them seen once, and the ten largest clones take approximately 30%. The V gene is TRBV24-1, the J gene TRBJ2-3; 12 positions agree with TRBD2. The clonotype originates from an adult in good health. This specimen was peripheral blood, taken on day 0 of AZD1222 vaccination. The CDR3 DNA is TGTGCCACCAGTGATTGGACTAGCGGGAATAAAGATACGCAGTATTTT. Translated: CATSDWTSGNKDTQYF.